Listed below are T cell receptor beta chains from one sample, sequenced in a study of cytomegalovirus exposure and HLA in healthy donors. Measured with immunoSEQ multiplex PCR; TCRdb has only the in-frame clones, and not every one. The repertoire holds more than 90,000 clones, with 93% as singletons. Sequencing used PBMCs. These receptors were obtained from a woman aged 25 to 39 in good health and CMV-seropositive. Both conserved end residues are trimmed from each CDR3. Each record gives: V gene, J gene, CDR3 protein.

>TRBV27|TRBJ1-2
ASSLRDKEGYT
>TRBV5-1|TRBJ2-1
ASSFDLRYSYNEQF
>TRBV28|TRBJ2-7
ASSITGTSFEQY
>TRBV2|TRBJ2-3
ASIGTSGTSTDTQY
>TRBV5-1|TRBJ1-2
ASSLVPGTRGYT
>TRBV4-1|TRBJ2-2
ASSQDRLAGGPGTGELF
>TRBV27|TRBJ2-7
ASTLGEGEQY
>TRBV11-3|TRBJ2-1
ASSSIREASYNEQF
>TRBV4-3|TRBJ2-1
ASSQDWTSVFNEQF
>TRBV7-6|TRBJ2-5
ASSPLPSGQETQY
>TRBV6-4|TRBJ1-4
ASSGGPEEKLF
>TRBV28|TRBJ1-4
ASSGGRVEKLF
>TRBV29-1|TRBJ2-6
SVETRVGAGANVLT
>TRBV7-9|TRBJ1-1
ASSYPLGSTEAF
>TRBV28|TRBJ2-1
ASTPTGTGGGEQF
>TRBV11-2|TRBJ1-2
ASSLQGGNYGYT
>TRBV7-3|TRBJ1-2
ASSLVPRYGYT
>TRBV7-8|TRBJ2-4
ASSSSMVGSGKNIQY
>TRBV28|TRBJ1-1
ASRDSSSREAF
>TRBV5-6|TRBJ2-1
ASSQAGDEQF
>TRBV28|TRBJ2-7
ASGGGLSSYEQY
>TRBV28|TRBJ2-7
ASSLGRLRRNSYEQY
>TRBV30|TRBJ2-2
AWSARGLVVGELF
>TRBV7-2|TRBJ2-1
ASSSRTGGAYNEQF
>TRBV5-1|TRBJ2-2
ASSLDPGRVTGELF
>TRBV25-1|TRBJ1-2
ASSDGRTGMGWGYT
>TRBV11-2|TRBJ2-3
ASSQRTSGSTDTQY
>TRBV5-1|TRBJ1-1
ASSSTTGSTEAF
>TRBV18|TRBJ2-5
ATSGTEETQY
>TRBV28|TRBJ2-3
ASSFQSKEGPGY
>TRBV7-9|TRBJ2-1
AKQVYNEQF
>TRBV7-5|TRBJ2-3
ARSFSGGDRTDTQY
>TRBV5-1|TRBJ2-7
ASSLRFSATYEQY
>TRBV19|TRBJ2-5
ASSTSQGAGETQY
>TRBV5-1|TRBJ2-7
ASSGWDRGEEQY
>TRBV9|TRBJ1-1
ASSGGQMNTEAF
>TRBV19|TRBJ2-1
ASSRTSGNNEQF